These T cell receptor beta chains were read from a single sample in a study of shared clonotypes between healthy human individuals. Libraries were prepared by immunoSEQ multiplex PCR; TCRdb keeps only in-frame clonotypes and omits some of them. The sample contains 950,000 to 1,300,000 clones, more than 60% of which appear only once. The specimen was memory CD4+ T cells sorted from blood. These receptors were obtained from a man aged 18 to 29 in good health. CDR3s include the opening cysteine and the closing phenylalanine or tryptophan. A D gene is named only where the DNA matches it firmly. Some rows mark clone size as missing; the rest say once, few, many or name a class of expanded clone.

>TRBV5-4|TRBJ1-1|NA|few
CASSNTVLTEAFF
TGTGCCAGCAGTAATACAGTCCTCACTGAAGCTTTCTTT
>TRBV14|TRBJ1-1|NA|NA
CASSSRQAFPNTEAFF
TGTGCCAGCAGCTCCCGACAGGCTTTTCCGAACACTGAAGCTTTCTTT
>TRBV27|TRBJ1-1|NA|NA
CASSLSGRLAEAFF
TGTGCCAGCAGTTTATCGGGTAGGCTCGCTGAAGCTTTCTTT
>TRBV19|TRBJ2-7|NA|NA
CASSMTGSSYEQYF
TGTGCCAGTAGTATGACAGGAAGCTCCTACGAGCAGTACTTC
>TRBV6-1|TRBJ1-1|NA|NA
CASSRAEVNTEAFF
TGTGCCAGCAGTCGGGCAGAAGTGAACACTGAAGCTTTCTTT
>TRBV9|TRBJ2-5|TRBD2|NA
CASSRLLREGAQYF
TGTGCCAGCAGCCGATTGTTGCGGGAGGGGGCCCAGTACTTC
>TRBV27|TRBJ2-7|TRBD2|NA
CAISKGTRLYEQYF
TGTGCCATCTCAAAGGGGACTAGACTCTACGAGCAGTACTTC
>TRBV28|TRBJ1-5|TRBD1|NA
CASRSGTGASSNQPQHF
TGTGCCAGCAGGTCCGGGACAGGGGCCAGTAGCAATCAGCCCCAGCATTTT
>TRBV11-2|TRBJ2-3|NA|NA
CASSATGHSTDTQYF
TGTGCCAGCAGCGCCACGGGACATAGCACAGATACGCAGTATTTT
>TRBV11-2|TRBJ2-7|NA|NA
CASSLDQNGAYEQYF
TGTGCCAGCAGCTTAGACCAGAATGGGGCTTACGAGCAGTACTTC
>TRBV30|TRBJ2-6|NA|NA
CAWSWAGANVLTF
TGTGCCTGGAGTTGGGCTGGGGCCAACGTCCTGACTTTC
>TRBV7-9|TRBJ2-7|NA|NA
CASSMGSGEQYF
TGTGCCAGCAGTATGGGGTCGGGCGAGCAGTACTTC
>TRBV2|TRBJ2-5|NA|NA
CASSVWGQETQYF
TGTGCCAGCAGTGTTTGGGGCCAAGAGACCCAGTACTTC
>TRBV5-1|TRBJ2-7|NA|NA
CASSGTGRWADEQYF
TGCGCCAGCAGCGGCACCGGGCGATGGGCCGACGAGCAGTACTTC